This T cell receptor beta chain emerged from a study of T-cell reconstitution after alpha-beta-depleted transplantation in children. Broader study findings: Several hundred graft clones that had expanded were reportedly the source of alpha-beta T cells about two months after transplant.

Note on this clonotype: Its antigen is as yet unknown.

Unique molecular identifiers were incorporated during preparation of the TCRbeta library. TCRdb ran MiXCR on the PCR reads and lists one entry per CDR3 protein. Here the sample spans some 310,000 distinct CDR3 sequences, around 20% being singletons. The CDR3 runs to 12 residues. The germline V gene encodes CDR1 DFQATT and CDR2 SNEGSKA (reference sequence). Trimming shortened V by 3 bases and J by 2 bases, and 5 bases separated the two germline ends. The chain uses TRBV20-1 and TRBJ1-5; D gene ambiguous. The source was PBMCs, mostly from graft donor cells, collected 180 days after TCRalphabeta/CD19-depleted stem cell transplant. This sequence was found in a male patient younger than 18 who had a stem cell transplant for acute lymphoblastic leukemia, so the T cells may come from the graft donor. This chain's CDR3 is CSASRRNQPQHF. DNA of the CDR3: TGCAGTGCTAGCCGCCGCAATCAGCCCCAGCATTTT.